A single sample is the source of the 22 T cell receptor beta chains below, sequenced in a study of CD8+ T cells in alopecia areata (dated by TCRdb to the late 2010s). Library generation was performed with the immunoSEQ multiplex PCR assay. RNA was extracted from all samples and reverse transcribed into cDNA as template for TCR sequencing. The source is immuneACCESS, and TCRdb retained only in-frame sequences with V and J called. Part of the clones is not carried over; for the studies checked, unresolved V genes explain less than half of this, and the remainder is unexplained. The sample yields 95,000 to 150,000 clones; 53% were counted once. Together, the top ten hold roughly 0.5% of the sample. Per the publication, the time point label means: roughly 27 days on oral tofacitinib. The sample's treatment or condition label is to be understood as: oral pan-JAK inhibitor, 5-10 mg twice daily. Source: CD4+ T cells sorted from blood, taken at week 4, from a patient treated with tofacitinib. The receptors here all came from a human donor with alopecia areata.

J is TRBJ1-1 and V is TRBV30; D unclear. The V and J ends lost 0 bases and 7 bases respectively, with 6 bases between them. CDR3 length: 11 amino acids. Germline V gives CDR1 GTSNPN, CDR2 SVGIG (reference sequence). The CDR3 region is CAWSVQFEAFF. CDR3 sequence (DNA): TGTGCCTGGAGTGTACAATTTGAAGCTTTCTTT.

The genes are TRBV6-5 and TRBJ1-5; perhaps TRBD1 as D (5 bases). From germline, CDR1 is MNHEY and CDR2 SVGAGI. The CDR3 totals 15 residues. Trimming took off 6 bases at V and 7 bases at J, with 19 bases between the two ends. Here the CDR3 reads CASRPQGSERQPQHF. The CDR3 DNA sequence: TGTGCCAGCAGACCCCAGGGTTCGGAGCGACAGCCCCAGCATTTT.

Concerning this clone itself: At one end, the junction sequence differs from germline, possibly due to a read error. This chain connects TRBV29-1 to TRBJ2-5; no reliable D call. Germline loops: CDR1 SQVTM, CDR2 ANQGSEA. The CDR3 has 13 residues. The CDR3 DNA follows: TGCAGCGTAGAAGGATATAGCAAAGAGACCCAGTACTTC. It codes for CSVEGYSKETQYF.

In this sample, this clone turned up a few times. The CDR3 bases are TGCAGCGTTGAAGATTCGGGAGGGCGGGCCGATACGCAGTATTTT. Translation gives CSVEDSGGRADTQYF. The chain links TRBV29-1 to TRBJ2-3; TRBD2 matches 8 bases. The trim removed 0 bases at V and 6 bases at J, leaving 8 bases unmatched. The length of the CDR3 is 15 residues. CDR1 and CDR2 (germline): SQVTM, ANQGSEA.

This clone was counted only a few times. The chain couples TRBV27 to TRBJ2-7; 7 nucleotides agree with TRBD1. The V gene's germline CDR1 is MNHEY and CDR2 SMNVEV (reference sequence). The V gene end was trimmed by 4 bases and the J gene end by 1 base; junction bases not matched to a gene: 4. The CDR3 is made up of 14 amino acids. The CDR3 spells CASSSPDRSYEQYF. CDR3 DNA: TGTGCCAGCAGTTCCCCGGACAGGTCCTACGAGCAGTACTTC.

The sample holds many counts of this clone. The chain has TRBV30 and TRBJ2-1; 10 bases line up with TRBD2. Germline-derived CDR1 and CDR2 are GTSNPN and SVGIG (reference sequence). This CDR3 spans 14 amino acids. The junction had 9 bases not matched to a gene; V was cut back by 4 bases and J by 9 bases. The CDR3 DNA reads TGTGCCTGGAAACGGGGACTAGCGTCTAGTGAGCAGTTCTTC. It is translated as CAWKRGLASSEQFF. Filled out from reference TRBV30 and TRBJ2-1, the complete variable domain reads SQTIHQWPATLVQPVGSPLSLECTVEGTSNPNLYWYRQAAGRGLQLLFYSVGIGQISSEVPQNLSASRPQDRQFILSSKKLLLSDSGFYLCAWKRGLASSEQFFGPGTRLTVL.

The V gene is TRBV7-9, the J gene TRBJ1-2, with a possible D match to TRBD1 (5 bases). CDR3 size: 15 residues. CDR1 and CDR2 (germline): SEHNR, FQNEAQ (reference sequence). The V gene lost 5 bases and the J gene lost 5 bases, with 18 bases spanning the gap. This CDR3 is CASSDGAGLLYGYTF. The DNA of the CDR3 is TGTGCCAGCAGCGATGGGGCAGGCTTGCTATATGGCTACACCTTC.

The rearrangement uses TRBV10-1 and TRBJ1-6; perhaps TRBD1 as D (6 bases). The CDR3 covers 13 residues. Germline V CDR1 and CDR2: WNHNN, SYGVQD (reference sequence). V lost 2 bases and J lost 9, with 8 bases in between. The chain's CDR3 is CASSETGSSPLHF. The CDR3 coding sequence is TGCGCCAGCAGTGAGACAGGGAGTTCACCCCTCCACTTT.

This chain links TRBV29-1 with TRBJ2-7, with D perhaps given as TRBD1 or TRBD2 (5 bases each). V shed 3 bases and J shed 2 bases, with 11 bases lying between them. The CDR3 consists of 13 residues. CDR1 is SQVTM, CDR2 ANQGSEA, per germline. This chain's CDR3 is CSVEGMGAYEQYF. In nucleotides, the CDR3 is TGCAGCGTTGAGGGGATGGGGGCCTACGAGCAGTACTTC.

The chain couples TRBV7-8 to TRBJ2-1; D remains unclear. The CDR3 spans 14 residues. Deletions cut 5 bases from V and 9 bases from J, with 17 bases between. CDR1 and CDR2 from the germline V gene are SGHVS and FQNEAQ. The CDR3 DNA follows: TGTGCCAGCAGCGGCCTGCCCCTCACTGGTGAGCAGTTCTTC. Its translation: CASSGLPLTGEQFF.

This chain links TRBV5-1 with TRBJ2-7; D not resolved. This CDR3 is built from 13 residues. Looked up from germline, CDR1 is SGHRS and CDR2 is YFSETQ. Trimming removed 5 bases from V and 5 bases from J, with 14 bases in between. The CDR3 region is CASSELPSNEQYF. DNA for the CDR3: TGCGCCAGCAGTGAGCTTCCATCAAACGAGCAGTACTTC.

The rearrangement uses TRBV27 and TRBJ2-7, with a tentative D call TRBD1 (6 bases). CDR3 length equals 19 residues. Germline CDR1 and CDR2: MNHEY and SMNVEV (reference sequence). V was pared by 5 bases and J by 7 bases, with 33 bases between. This CDR3 reads CASSIPGQPYYPRGREQYF. The CDR3 coding sequence is TGTGCCAGCAGTATACCGGGACAACCGTATTACCCACGGGGTAGGGAGCAGTACTTC.

The chain joins TRBV5-4 to TRBJ2-7; D might be TRBD2 (6 bases). Germline lookup yields CDR1 SGHNT and CDR2 YYREEE (reference sequence). V shed 4 bases and J shed 5 bases, with 13 bases lying between them. The CDR3 consists of 13 residues. This CDR3 reads CASSRSWGDEQYF. The CDR3 coding sequence is TGTGCCAGCAGCCGGTCCTGGGGGGACGAGCAGTACTTC.

This chain uses TRBV30 with TRBJ1-2; D not certain. The V and J ends lost 2 bases and 7 bases respectively, with 11 bases between them. The V gene's germline CDR1 is GTSNPN and CDR2 SVGIG (reference sequence). The CDR3 runs 12 residues. The CDR3 protein is CAWSMSSGGYTF. Here the CDR3 DNA reads TGTGCCTGGAGTATGAGTTCGGGTGGCTACACCTTC.

This sequence joins TRBV4-1 and TRBJ2-1; 10 nucleotides line up with TRBD2. Germline loops: CDR1 MGHRA, CDR2 YSYEKL. This CDR3 has 17 amino acids. V was clipped by 1 base and J by 3 bases; unmatched bases: 6. CDR3 protein: CASSQGGLAGDYNEQFF. CDR3 nucleotides: TGCGCCAGCAGCCAAGGCGGCCTAGCGGGGGACTACAATGAGCAGTTCTTC.

This chain uses TRBV27 with TRBJ1-1; TRBD1 might be the D (6 bases). This CDR3 spans 15 amino acids. Germline values: CDR1 MNHEY, CDR2 SMNVEV (reference sequence). Trimming pared 2 bases from V and 0 bases from J, leaving 10 bases between. The chain's CDR3 is CASSLKGHVNTEAFF. The DNA of the CDR3 is TGTGCCAGCAGTTTAAAGGGACACGTGAACACTGAAGCTTTCTTT.

The chain uses TRBV6-1 and TRBJ2-5, with TRBD1 matching over 12 bases. The V gene end was trimmed by 6 bases and the J gene end by 3 bases; junction bases not matched to a gene: 5. The CDR3 is 15 residues long. The germline V gene encodes CDR1 MNHNS and CDR2 SASEGT. The CDR3 region has the DNA TGTGCCAGCAGGGCCGGGACAGGGGGCAAAGAGACCCAGTACTTC. It codes for CASRAGTGGKETQYF.

The chain is built from TRBV7-2 and TRBJ2-7, with D unresolved. Germline V CDR1 and CDR2: SGHTA, FQGNSA. The CDR3 length is 12 residues. Trimming took 6 bases from V and 5 from J, leaving 11 bases between them. The CDR3 here is CASSSPKHEQYF. The CDR3 nucleotides are TGTGCCAGCAGTTCTCCCAAACACGAGCAGTACTTC.

This clone has a handful of counts. The chain combines TRBV6-6 with TRBJ2-5; D gene ambiguous. This CDR3 comprises 13 residues. The V end was cut by 7 bases, the J end by 0 bases, with 9 bases between. Germline CDR1 MNHNY, CDR2 SVGAGI (reference sequence). This chain's CDR3 is CASKTRNQETQYF. The DNA of the CDR3 is TGTGCCAGCAAGACCAGAAACCAAGAGACCCAGTACTTC.

This clone occurred a few times. The chain uses TRBV29-1 and TRBJ2-3; TRBD2 agrees at 14 bases. Trimming cost V 3 bases and J 4 bases; bases outside gene matches: 12. Germline CDR1 reads SQVTM; CDR2 reads ANQGSEA. There are 18 residues in the CDR3. The CDR3 DNA sequence: TGCAGCGTTGAGGGCCCCGGGACTAGCGGGAGAAGGTCAGATACGCAGTATTTT. Its protein is CSVEGPGTSGRRSDTQYF.

There are a few counts of this clone. V gene TRBV29-1 combines with J gene TRBJ1-2; possibly TRBD1 for D (5 bases). Trimming left V 3 bases short and J 4 bases short, with 15 bases between. Germline-derived CDR1 and CDR2 are SQVTM and ANQGSEA. This CDR3 is built from 14 residues. The CDR3 reads CSVDGEAGSYGYTF. The CDR3 coding sequence is TGCAGCGTTGACGGTGAGGCAGGGAGCTATGGCTACACCTTC.

The chain joins TRBV27 to TRBJ1-6; D is undetermined. Looked up from germline, CDR1 is MNHEY and CDR2 is SMNVEV (reference sequence). Deletions cut 3 bases from V and 4 bases from J, with 7 bases between. This CDR3 region has 14 residues. CDR3 sequence: CASSLELYNSPLHF. CDR3 DNA: TGTGCCAGCAGTTTGGAGTTGTATAATTCACCCCTCCACTTT.